This T cell receptor (beta chain) was documented in a study of blood T cell repertoires in COVID-19. In the study overall: Material from acute and convalescent COVID-19 was sourced from the United States, Italy and Spain. T cells, B-cell-depleted T cells, or PBMCs provided the cDNA or gDNA that served as material.

How the authors handled the data: The assay estimated nucleated cells by amplifying reference gene primers. Some clones are missing from TCRdb's copy, which holds only in-frame ones; the method was immunoSEQ multiplex PCR. Clone size and the V and J calls come from that table; the DNA yielded D and trimming. The data contain over 200,000 clones, 85% to 90% of them singletons. V dropped 4 bases and J dropped 3; count of bases not matched to a gene: 7. CDR1 is SEHNR, CDR2 FQNEAQ, per germline (reference sequence). The CDR3 runs 15 residues. This TCR came from an elderly man with acute or convalescent COVID-19. The chain recombines TRBV7-9 with TRBJ2-3, with 7 positions matching TRBD1. The sample taken for sequencing was peripheral blood. The DNA for the CDR3 is TGTGCCAGCAGCTCTAGAGGGGGCGATACAGATACGCAGTATTTT. Its translation: CASSSRGGDTDTQYF.